A selection of T cell receptor beta chains follows, all from one sample in a study of control samples from healthy donors and cancer patients. TCRdb keeps only in-frame clones here, not all; method: immunoSEQ multiplex PCR. The top ten clones hold about 14% of a sample with some 100,000 clones, about 86% of them seen once. Specimen: blood. Every receptor here comes from a man younger than 45 in good health. The CDR3 runs from the conserved cysteine through the conserved F or W. D genes are given only for firm matches. Size values are once, few and many counts, or a class for expanded clones, and some rows have none.

clone size	J gene	V gene	D gene	CDR3 DNA	CDR3 protein
-	TRBJ2-5	TRBV2	TRBD1	TGTGCCAGCAGTGAAAGAGGGACAGGGGGCGGAGAGACCCAGTACTTC	CASSERGTGGGETQYF
-	TRBJ1-3	TRBV9	-	TGTGCCAGCAGCGTAGAAGTGGCAGATGGAAACACCATATATTTT	CASSVEVADGNTIYF
-	TRBJ2-7	TRBV7-9	TRBD2	TGTGCCAGCAGCCAGGTCAAGGGCGGGAGGACCTTGTACGAGCAGTACTTC	CASSQVKGGRTLYEQYF
-	TRBJ1-3	TRBV19	-	TGTGCCAGTAGTATCCAGGGCGCTGGAAACACCATATATTTT	CASSIQGAGNTIYF
-	TRBJ2-2	TRBV5-1	-	TGCGCCAGCAGAGACAGTCCGAACACCGGGGAGCTGTTTTTT	CASRDSPNTGELFF
-	TRBJ2-7	TRBV5-6	-	TGTGCCAGCAGTAATGGACGGTCCTACGAGCAGTACTTC	CASSNGRSYEQYF
-	TRBJ2-3	TRBV6-1	TRBD2	TGTGCCAGCAGTGCCCCGACTAGCGGGAGAGTGAATACGCAGTATTTT	CASSAPTSGRVNTQYF
-	TRBJ1-2	TRBV5-1	-	TGCGCCAGCAGCTTGGCGTCAGCCACTAACTATGGCTACACCTTC	CASSLASATNYGYTF
-	TRBJ2-4	TRBV28	-	TGTGCCAGCCTATCGGGGGCGGAGGCCAAAAACATTCAGTACTTC	CASLSGAEAKNIQYF
once	TRBJ2-1	TRBV24-1	-	TGTGCCACCAGTGACCCGATTGCTAATGAGCAGTTCTTC	CATSDPIANEQFF
-	TRBJ2-1	TRBV11-2	TRBD2	TGTGCCAGCAGCTTAGAAGCCCCTAGGACTAGCGGGAGATACAATGAGCAGTTCTTC	CASSLEAPRTSGRYNEQFF
-	TRBJ1-6	TRBV9	-	TGTGCCAGCAGCGTAGAATCGAATTCACCCCTCCACTTT	CASSVESNSPLHF
-	TRBJ2-7	TRBV7-3	TRBD2	TGTGCCAGCAGCTTAGTCAGCGGGGGTTCCTACGAGCAGTACTTC	CASSLVSGGSYEQYF
-	TRBJ2-5	TRBV3-1/TRBV3-2	-	TGTGCCAGCAGCCTCGGACTACTCAGCGCCCGTGACTTC	CASSLGLLSARDF
once	TRBJ2-1	TRBV2	TRBD2	TGTGCCAGGGCTAGGCTAGCGGTCTCCTACAATGAGCAGTTCTTC	CARARLAVSYNEQFF
-	TRBJ2-7	TRBV18	-	TGTGCCAGCTCCCGGGGAGTCTATACCGACGAGCAGTACTTC	CASSRGVYTDEQYF
-	TRBJ1-4	TRBV6-2/TRBV6-3	TRBD1	TGTGCCAGCAGCCGAATCCGACAGGGCAACAATGAAAAACTGTTTTTT	CASSRIRQGNNEKLFF
-	TRBJ2-7	TRBV7-2	TRBD2	TGTGCCAGCAGCTATAGCGGGAGGTACGAGCAGTACTTC	CASSYSGRYEQYF
-	TRBJ1-1	TRBV7-2	-	TGTGCCAGCAGCTTAGATGGCAGGGTGAACACTGAAGCTTTCTTT	CASSLDGRVNTEAFF
few	TRBJ2-7	TRBV7-9	-	TGTGCCAGCAGCTCCCGTTATTCGGTGACCTACGAGCAGTACTTC	CASSSRYSVTYEQYF
-	TRBJ2-3	TRBV4-3	TRBD2	TGCGCCAGCAGCCAAGATTTTTTTGCGGGAGTCGGAGATACGCAGTATTTT	CASSQDFFAGVGDTQYF
once	TRBJ2-1	TRBV5-1	-	TGCGCCAGCAGCCACCGGGCCCTTGGCAATGAGCAGTTCTTC	CASSHRALGNEQFF
-	TRBJ1-3	TRBV5-5	-	TGTGCCAGCAGCTTGGGGACGGGGAACACCATATATTTT	CASSLGTGNTIYF
-	TRBJ2-4	TRBV4-3	TRBD1	TGCGCCAGCAGCCAAGATAACAGGGGGGACATTCAGTACTTC	CASSQDNRGDIQYF
-	TRBJ1-4	TRBV27	-	TGTGCCAGCAGTCCTCAGGGACACCCTGATGGTGAAAAACTGTTTTTT	CASSPQGHPDGEKLFF
-	TRBJ2-2	TRBV5-1	TRBD1	TGCGCCAGCAGCAGAGGACAGGGTCTCGCCGGGGAGCTGTTTTTT	CASSRGQGLAGELFF
-	TRBJ2-7	TRBV12-5	TRBD2	TGTGCTAGTGGTTTGACGGCGGGAGTGGCCTACGAGCAGTACTTC	CASGLTAGVAYEQYF
-	TRBJ2-5	TRBV29-1	-	TGCAGCGGCCTTCAAGAGACCCAGTACTTC	CSGLQETQYF
-	TRBJ2-5	TRBV6-6	-	TGTGCCAGCAGTTCCGAACTCCAGGGGGCGGGAGGGACCCAGTACTTC	CASSSELQGAGGTQYF
few	TRBJ1-1	TRBV10-3	-	TGTGCCATCAGTGACGGGAATCGGGGCACTGAAGCTTTCTTT	CAISDGNRGTEAFF
-	TRBJ1-2	TRBV28	-	TGTGCCAGCGGGGGTTGGAATGGCTACACCTTC	CASGGWNGYTF
once	TRBJ1-1	TRBV27	TRBD1	TGTGCCAGCAGCCTCGGACAGGGTTGGCCCCTGAACACTGAAGCTTTCTTT	CASSLGQGWPLNTEAFF
-	TRBJ2-7	TRBV28	TRBD2	TGTGCCAGCAGTCCGGGACTAGCGGGAGGGCTGGTGTACTTC	CASSPGLAGGLVYF
-	TRBJ2-5	TRBV11-2	TRBD2	TGTGCCAGCAGCTTAGAGGGGGCTAGCGGGAGGGCCCAGGAGACCCAGTACTTC	CASSLEGASGRAQETQYF
-	TRBJ1-5	TRBV6-2/TRBV6-3	TRBD1	TGTGCCAGCAGTTACTCACCAGGGGGTTCCGGGAGCAATCAGCCCCAGCATTTT	CASSYSPGGSGSNQPQHF
-	TRBJ2-1	TRBV6-6	-	TGTGCCAGCAGTTACTCAGGACGCACGAACTGGGGTGAGCAGTTCTTC	CASSYSGRTNWGEQFF
-	TRBJ2-7	TRBV27	-	TGTGCCAGCAGTTTGGGACGGGACGGTTCCTACGAGCAGTACTTC	CASSLGRDGSYEQYF
-	TRBJ2-1	TRBV28	TRBD2	TGTGCCAGCAGTCACAACTACCTCTTTCTAGCGGGAGGGCCGAATGAGCAGTTCTTC	CASSHNYLFLAGGPNEQFF
-	TRBJ2-3	TRBV5-1	-	TGCGCCAGCAGCTTGGACTGGGGGGCAGATACGCAGTATTTT	CASSLDWGADTQYF
few	TRBJ1-2	TRBV5-4	-	TGTGCCAGCAGCTTGCACTGGACAGGCTACACCTTC	CASSLHWTGYTF
-	TRBJ2-1	TRBV28	-	TGTGCCAGCAGTTTGTTGGGGGGCTCCTACAATGAGCAGTTCTTC	CASSLLGGSYNEQFF
-	TRBJ2-3	TRBV27	-	TGTGCCAGCAGTTTAACCAGGGTTTCAGATACGCAGTATTTT	CASSLTRVSDTQYF
-	TRBJ1-1	TRBV5-4	-	TGTGCCAGCAGCTTGATGGCCTCTGAAGCTTTCTTT	CASSLMASEAFF
-	TRBJ1-5	TRBV2	-	TGTGCCAGCAGTACCGCCGGGGCTGGCAATCAGCCCCAGCATTTT	CASSTAGAGNQPQHF
-	TRBJ1-1	TRBV6-5	-	TGTGCCAGCAGTTACTCGGGGCAGGCGGAAGCTTTCTTT	CASSYSGQAEAFF
-	TRBJ2-3	TRBV21-1	-	TGTGCCAGCAGCATCCGGGGGGGGGCTTGCACAGATACGCAGTATTTT	CASSIRGGACTDTQYF
-	TRBJ2-1	TRBV5-1	TRBD1	TGCGCCAGCAGCCCTCTGGACAGGGAGTACAATGAGCAGTTCTTC	CASSPLDREYNEQFF
-	TRBJ2-2	TRBV3-1/TRBV3-2	-	TGTGCCAGCAGCCAAGAGTTGGGGGGTCGGGAGCTGTTTTTT	CASSQELGGRELFF
-	TRBJ2-1	TRBV5-3	-	TGTGCCAGAAGCTCCCCCCCGGGGCCGAGCTCCTACAATGAGCAGTTCTTC	CARSSPPGPSSYNEQFF
-	TRBJ2-7	TRBV18	TRBD1	TGTGCCAGCTCACCGGGGACAGGGGTCTTCTACGAGCAGTACTTC	CASSPGTGVFYEQYF
-	TRBJ1-2	TRBV18	TRBD1	TGTGCCAGCTCACCAGGAGACAGGGGCTATGGCTACACCTTC	CASSPGDRGYGYTF
-	TRBJ2-3	TRBV24-1	-	TGTGCCACCAGTGATTTACACGGGACTCCTAGCACAGATACGCAGTATTTT	CATSDLHGTPSTDTQYF
-	TRBJ2-7	TRBV7-3	TRBD2	TGTGCCAGCAGCCTCCGAGCGGGAGTGGGGTACGAGCAGTACTTC	CASSLRAGVGYEQYF
-	TRBJ1-5	TRBV21-1	-	TGTGCCAGCAGCAAACGGTGTATCGATTCGGGGGTTAATCAGCCCCAGCATTTT	CASSKRCIDSGVNQPQHF
-	TRBJ1-2	TRBV28	-	TGTGCCAGCAGTTATTCAGGGTATTCGCCTAAATATCCGGACTATGGCTACACCTTC	CASSYSGYSPKYPDYGYTF
-	TRBJ2-7	TRBV5-1	-	TGCGCCAGCAGCTTGGAAGGCCGGGGGCGAGACGAGCAGTACTTC	CASSLEGRGRDEQYF
-	TRBJ2-1	TRBV24-1	TRBD2	TGTGCCACCGAGACTAGCGGGAGTAATGAGCAGTTCTTC	CATETSGSNEQFF
once	TRBJ1-1	TRBV15	-	TGTGCCACCAGCAGAGACGGGACCGAAGCTTTCTTT	CATSRDGTEAFF
-	TRBJ2-1	TRBV13	TRBD2	TGTGCCAGCAGCCCAAAGGCGGGAGCTTATAATGAGCAGTTCTTC	CASSPKAGAYNEQFF